The TCR beta chain described here comes from a study of radiotherapy plus CTLA-4 blockade in lung cancer. Study background: Objective responses occurred in approximately 18% of patients; over 30% had disease control. Study outcomes and limitations: Among blood TCR repertoires after radiotherapy plus ipilimumab, tumor-derived clones expanded. Reportedly, early blood T cell clone dynamics best predicted response, with interferon-beta.

Chemo-refractory metastatic non-small-cell lung cancer patients received focal radiation with ipilimumab CTLA-4 blockade. A remark on this clone: No antigen is known for it.

Measured with immunoSEQ multiplex PCR; TCRdb has only the in-frame clones, and not every one. The profile covers roughly 32,000 clones, with around 70% appearing a single time and roughly 15% taken by the ten largest. The germline gives CDR1 MNHEY, CDR2 SVGAGI. This CDR3 comprises 15 residues. Trimming took off 2 bases at V and 1 base at J, with 9 bases between the two ends. This sequence joins TRBV6-5 and TRBJ1-3; D is ambiguous. This clonotype was sampled from a human donor with non-small cell lung cancer that progressed on radiotherapy plus ipilimumab. Material: peripheral blood, obtained from a patient treated with radiotherapy plus ipilimumab. In DNA form, the CDR3 reads TGTGCCAGCAGTTACGCGCCGGGGTCTGGAAACACCATATATTTT. Translation: CASSYAPGSGNTIYF.